The 31 T cell receptor beta chains below were found in one sample sequenced in a study of Graves' ophthalmopathy and Graves' hyperthyroidism. From RNA, the CDR3 regions of TCR beta chains were amplified and sequenced. A first-round RT-PCR used HTBI primers, followed by a second-round multiplex PCR. Using its own MiXCR run on the multiplex PCR reads, TCRdb lists one record per CDR3 protein. The sample records about 1.2 million distinct CDR3 sequences, less than 45% being singletons. Sequenced material: peripheral blood or thyroid tissue (not recorded which). Receptors originate from an adult man with Graves' hyperthyroidism.

The rearrangement joins TRBV29-1 to TRBJ2-5; 7 bases align to TRBD2. The CDR3 sequence is 12 residues long. Germline CDR1 SQVTM, CDR2 ANQGSEA. Trimming took 4 bases from V and 9 from J; bases not matched to a gene: 8. CDR3: CSVGGTTIAQYF. Here the CDR3 DNA reads TGCAGCGTTGGGGGGACTACGATTGCCCAGTACTTC. Combining the CDR3 with reference TRBV29-1 and TRBJ2-5 gives the whole variable domain SAVISQKPSRDICQRGTSLTIQCQVDSQVTMMFWYRQQPGQSLTLIATANQGSEATYESGFVIDKFPISRPNLTFSTLTVSNMSPEDSSIYLCSVGGTTIAQYFGPGTRLLVL.

This clonotype was recorded only once. V is TRBV7-9 and J is TRBJ1-5; 7 positions agree with TRBD1. The junction had 8 bases not matched to a gene; V was cut back by 6 bases and J by 0 bases. Germline V gene sequence: CDR1 SEHNR, CDR2 FQNEAQ (reference sequence). The CDR3 totals 16 residues. The CDR3 DNA reads as TGTGCCAGCAGTTTATACTCAGGGGGTAGCAATCAGCCCCAGCATTTT. It encodes CASSLYSGGSNQPQHF.

The V gene is TRBV6-5, the J gene TRBJ1-1; TRBD1 aligns across 7 bases. The V gene's germline CDR1 is MNHEY and CDR2 SVGAGI. Losses at the gene ends were 6 bases for V and 4 bases for J; bases not matched to a gene: 11. The CDR3 contains 15 residues. The CDR3 sequence is CASRNYRGGSTEAFF. CDR3 coding DNA: TGTGCCAGCAGAAACTACAGGGGAGGCAGCACTGAAGCTTTCTTT.

The rearrangement joins TRBV11-2 to TRBJ1-2, with D perhaps matching TRBD1 (5 bases). Germline loops: CDR1 SGHAT, CDR2 FQNNGV. CDR3 length equals 15 residues. V lost 3 bases, J lost 6 bases, and 17 bases lay in between. The CDR3 bases are TGTGCCAGCAGCTTGGCAGGGACTGCTGTTGATGGCTACACCTTC. Translated, it gives CASSLAGTAVDGYTF. Based on the CDR3 plus reference TRBV11-2 and TRBJ1-2, the full variable domain is EAGVAQSPRYKIIEKRQSVAFWCNPISGHATLYWYQQILGQGPKLLIQFQNNGVVDDSQLPKDRFSAERLKGVDSTLKIQPAKLEDSAVYLCASSLAGTAVDGYTFGSGTRLTVV.

In its sample, this clonotype was seen once. A much larger clone differs from this one at a single base, so this may be a read error. The chain combines TRBV20-1 with TRBJ1-1; a possible D gene is TRBD1 (6 bases). The CDR3 contains 12 residues. Germline V gene sequence: CDR1 DFQATT, CDR2 SNEGSKA (reference sequence). The CDR3 loop is CGARGGSGVAFF. CDR3 coding DNA: TGCGGTGCTAGAGGGGGTTCGGGAGTAGCTTTCTTT.

The chain employs TRBV29-1 and TRBJ2-6; no clear D gene. CDR1 is SQVTM, CDR2 ANQGSEA, per germline. V was trimmed by 4 bases and J by 0 bases, leaving 7 bases between them. The CDR3 contains 14 residues. CDR3 loop: CSVGWASGANVLTF. CDR3 bases: TGCAGCGTTGGTTGGGCCTCTGGGGCCAACGTCCTGACTTTC.

This clonotype was recorded many times. This sequence joins TRBV7-2 and TRBJ1-1, with 10 bases identical to TRBD1. The J segment lost 4 bases and the V segment lost 5 bases, leaving 10 bases of the junction unmatched. CDR1 SGHTA and CDR2 FQGNSA come from the germline V gene. The CDR3 runs 16 residues. CDR3 region: CASSPGQGRGGTEAFF. The CDR3 coding sequence is TGTGCCAGCAGCCCGGGACAGGGGAGAGGAGGCACTGAAGCTTTCTTT.

This clonotype was counted at least ten times. CDR3 coding DNA: TGCGCCAGCAGCCAGCTGAATAATTCACCCCTCCACTTT. It is translated as CASSQLNNSPLHF. The chain carries TRBV4-3 and TRBJ1-6; D gene ambiguous. The CDR3 runs to 13 residues. CDR1 and CDR2 (germline): LGHNA, YSLEER. The V gene lost 3 bases and the J gene lost 5 bases, with 5 bases spanning the gap.

This clonotype was seen repeatedly, ten times or more. This chain connects TRBV5-1 to TRBJ1-3; 7 bases agree with TRBD1. V shed 5 bases, J shed 0 bases, and the junction held 5 bases outside the gene matches. Germline loops: CDR1 SGHRS, CDR2 YFSETQ. There are 15 residues in the CDR3. The CDR3 loop reads CASRQGHSSGNTIYF. As DNA, the CDR3 is TGCGCCAGCAGACAGGGGCACAGCTCTGGAAACACCATATATTTT.

The V call is TRBV10-2, the J call TRBJ2-7; unclear D gene. With 0 bases removed from V and 6 bases from J, the gap between germline ends came to 12 bases. Germline V gene sequence: CDR1 WSHSY, CDR2 SAAADI. The CDR3 extends over 14 amino acids. The CDR3 DNA reads TGCGCCAGCAGTGAGTCCGGGCCCACCGGCGAGCAGTACTTC. It is translated as CASSESGPTGEQYF.

This clonotype was recorded at least ten times. The V call is TRBV7-8, the J call TRBJ2-2; TRBD2 is a possible D gene (6 bases). Per the germline V gene, CDR1 is SGHVS and CDR2 is FQNEAQ. Trimming pared 5 bases from V and 4 bases from J, leaving 26 bases between. This CDR3 has 19 amino acids. The CDR3 DNA follows: TGTGCCAGCAGCCAAAGGACGCCGGAGGGCCTACTTCGCACCGGGGAGCTGTTTTTT. It encodes CASSQRTPEGLLRTGELFF. The full variable domain, in which reference TRBV7-8 and TRBJ2-2 provide the parts outside the CDR3, is GAGVSQSPRYKVAKRGQDVALRCDPISGHVSLFWYQQALGQGPEFLTYFQNEAQLDKSGLPSDRFFAERPEGSVSTLKIQRTQQEDSAVYLCASSQRTPEGLLRTGELFFGEGSRLTVL.

This clonotype was counted ten times or more. This chain uses TRBV10-3 with TRBJ1-2; 9 bases align to TRBD1. The V and J ends lost 7 bases and 4 bases, in that order; junction bases with no gene match: 4. In germline, CDR1 is ENHRY, CDR2 SYGVKD. The CDR3 length is 13 residues. The CDR3 DNA sequence: TGTGCCATCAAACTGACAGGGGGCTATGGCTACACCTTC. Translation gives CAIKLTGGYGYTF.

The chain is built from TRBV29-1 and TRBJ2-2, with D possibly matching TRBD1 (6 bases). Trimming cost V 4 bases and J 6 bases, with 18 bases left between them. The germline V gene encodes CDR1 SQVTM and CDR2 ANQGSEA. The CDR3 is 15 amino acids. In DNA, the CDR3 is TGCAGCGTTGTTAGTGGGGACACCTCAGCCGGGGAGCTGTTTTTT. Translating it yields CSVVSGDTSAGELFF.

In nucleotides, the CDR3 is TGCAGCGTGCACTACCGCTCTAGCACAGATACGCAGTATTTT. Its translation is CSVHYRSSTDTQYF. The chain joins TRBV29-1 to TRBJ2-3; D unresolved. CDR1 and CDR2 from the germline V gene are SQVTM and ANQGSEA. CDR3 length: 14 residues. Trimming removed 6 bases from V and 0 bases from J, with 13 bases in between.

The gene calls are TRBV15 and TRBJ1-1, with TRBD1 identical over 9 bases. Trimming at V came to 2 bases and at J to 1 base, leaving 2 bases not matched to a gene. Germline loops: CDR1 LNHNV, CDR2 YYDKDF (reference sequence). The CDR3 is 15 amino acids. The CDR3 DNA reads as TGTGCCACCAGCAGATGGGGACAGGGGAACACTGAAGCTTTCTTT. Its translation is CATSRWGQGNTEAFF.

There are a few counts of this clonotype. This rearrangement joins TRBV30 to TRBJ2-7; D is perhaps TRBD1 (6 bases). The CDR3 totals 12 residues. The germline CDR1 and CDR2 sequences are GTSNPN and SVGIG (reference sequence). Trimming took off 1 base at V and 3 bases at J, with 7 bases between the two ends. The DNA for the CDR3 is TGTGCCTGGAGTGAGGACAGCTACGAGCAGTACTTC. Protein product: CAWSEDSYEQYF.

This sequence joins TRBV20-1 and TRBJ1-1, with TRBD1 matching over 9 bases. In germline, CDR1 is DFQATT, CDR2 SNEGSKA (reference sequence). V lost 2 bases to trimming and J lost 5 bases; unmatched junction nucleotides: 3. This CDR3 is 13 amino acids long. CDR3 nucleotides: TGCAGTGCTAGAAGGGACAGGGCTACTGAAGCTTTCTTT. It encodes CSARRDRATEAFF.

The chain employs TRBV24-1 and TRBJ2-5, with a possible D match to TRBD1 (6 bases). The germline V gene encodes CDR1 KGHDR and CDR2 SFDVKD. This CDR3 region has 15 residues. V lost 4 bases, J lost 5 bases, and 16 bases lay in between. The CDR3 protein is CATSDPDSWRETQYF. DNA of the CDR3: TGTGCCACCAGTGACCCGGACAGTTGGCGGGAGACCCAGTACTTC.

There are many counts of this clonotype. The J gene is TRBJ1-4, the V gene TRBV5-5; D remains unclear. This CDR3 is 13 amino acids long. Germline CDR1 reads SGHKS; CDR2 reads YYEKEE (reference sequence). Trimming pared 1 base from V and 4 bases from J, leaving 5 bases between. The chain's CDR3 is CASSLLRNEKLFF. Here the CDR3 DNA reads TGTGCCAGCAGCTTGCTCCGTAATGAAAAACTGTTTTTT.

This clonotype turned up a few times. The rearrangement uses TRBV25-1 and TRBJ1-1, with D possibly being TRBD1 (5 bases). Germline V gene data show CDR1 as MGHDK and CDR2 as SYGVNS. V was cut by 3 bases and J by 1 base, with 12 bases left in between. The CDR3 contains 15 residues. CDR3: CASSDRTGENTEAFF. The CDR3 DNA follows: TGTGCCAGCAGTGACCGGACGGGGGAGAACACTGAAGCTTTCTTT. Together with reference TRBV25-1 and TRBJ1-1, the CDR3 gives the full variable domain: EADIYQTPRYLVIGTGKKITLECSQTMGHDKMYWYQQDPGMELHLIHYSYGVNSTEKGDLSSESTVSRIRTEHFPLTLESARPSHTSQYLCASSDRTGENTEAFFGQGTRLTVV.

The table lists this clonotype with a few counts. The chain links TRBV29-1 to TRBJ1-1; 10 bases map to TRBD1. The junction had 2 bases not matched to a gene; V was cut back by 6 bases and J by 1 base. This CDR3 has 13 residues. Looked up from germline, CDR1 is SQVTM and CDR2 is ANQGSEA. The CDR3 here is CSVTGGANTEAFF. The CDR3 DNA reads as TGCAGCGTGACAGGGGGCGCGAACACTGAAGCTTTCTTT. Filled out from reference TRBV29-1 and TRBJ1-1, the complete variable domain reads SAVISQKPSRDICQRGTSLTIQCQVDSQVTMMFWYRQQPGQSLTLIATANQGSEATYESGFVIDKFPISRPNLTFSTLTVSNMSPEDSSIYLCSVTGGANTEAFFGQGTRLTVV.

This clonotype was seen at least ten times. The chain carries TRBV7-3 and TRBJ2-6; unclear D gene. The CDR3 is 17 amino acids. The V gene's germline CDR1 is SGHTA and CDR2 FQGTGA. The germline V and J ends were trimmed by 1 base and 1 base, with 11 bases remaining between them. The CDR3 protein is CASSLRGSFSGANVLTF. The DNA for the CDR3 is TGTGCCAGCAGCTTAAGAGGCAGCTTTTCTGGGGCCAACGTCCTGACTTTC.

This rearrangement joins TRBV10-3 to TRBJ1-5, with 8 bases aligning to TRBD1. This CDR3 contains 15 residues. The germline gives CDR1 ENHRY, CDR2 SYGVKD. The V and J ends lost 2 bases and 7 bases, in that order; junction bases with no gene match: 7. The CDR3 DNA reads as TGTGCCATCAGTGAGCTCGGACAGGGTAGACAGCCCCAGCATTTT. Protein: CAISELGQGRQPQHF.

In its sample, this clonotype was seen many times. The genes are TRBV9 and TRBJ2-7, with TRBD1 identical over 9 bases. The CDR3 extends over 16 amino acids. CDR1 is SGDLS, CDR2 YYNGEE, per germline. V lost 0 bases, J lost 5 bases, and 9 bases stayed unmatched. In nucleotides, the CDR3 is TGTGCCAGCAGCGTAGATGGGGACAGGGATTCCCACGAGCAGTACTTC. This translates into CASSVDGDRDSHEQYF.

This clonotype was seen a few times. The chain is built from TRBV4-1 and TRBJ2-5; the D gene is possibly TRBD2 (6 bases). Germline V CDR1 and CDR2: MGHRA, YSYEKL. Deletions cut 0 bases from V and 0 bases from J, with 14 bases between. This CDR3 is 17 amino acids long. CDR3 loop: CASSQDPGVKYQETQYF. CDR3 coding DNA: TGCGCCAGCAGCCAAGACCCGGGGGTCAAGTACCAAGAGACCCAGTACTTC.

As concerns this clonotype: Germline and junction disagree at one end, which may indicate a read error. V is TRBV2 and J is TRBJ1-5; D call uncertain. The CDR3 totals 13 residues. CDR1 and CDR2 (germline): SNHLY, FYNNEI. The CDR3 DNA is TGTGCCGGCAGTTACACTCGGAACCAGCCCCAGCATTTT. It yields the protein CAGSYTRNQPQHF.

The chain is built from TRBV4-3 and TRBJ1-1; no reliable D call. The germline CDR1 and CDR2 sequences are LGHNA and YSLEER. The CDR3 is 16 amino acids. Deletions cut 0 bases from V and 2 bases from J, with 13 bases between. In DNA, the CDR3 is TGCGCCAGCAGCCAAGATCACCACGTAATTAACACTGAAGCTTTCTTT. It is translated as CASSQDHHVINTEAFF.

A note on this clonotype: The junction shows a germline mismatch at one end, possibly a read error. The genes are TRBV7-2 and TRBJ2-1, with D tentatively TRBD2 (7 bases). Germline V lookup: CDR1 SGHTA, CDR2 FQGNSA. The CDR3 sequence is 9 residues long. The CDR3 DNA reads TGTGCCAGCAGCGGGGGGGCGAATTTC. It specifies CASSGGANF.

The genes are TRBV4-3 and TRBJ2-7, with 12 bases aligning to TRBD2. This CDR3 spans 17 amino acids. Germline loops: CDR1 LGHNA, CDR2 YSLEER. V was pared by 1 base and J by 5 bases, with 9 bases of the junction left unmatched. The CDR3 spells CASSQGVTSGRFDEQYF. The CDR3 DNA sequence: TGCGCCAGCAGCCAAGGGGTAACTAGCGGGAGGTTTGACGAGCAGTACTTC.

This clonotype was found many times. The CDR3 DNA reads as TGTGCCAGCAGCCCTGTAATCGGGGGAGGGATAGGGGAGACCCAGTACTTC. This sequence encodes CASSPVIGGGIGETQYF. This chain joins TRBV7-8 and TRBJ2-5, with 7 bases fitting TRBD2. V lost 5 bases and J lost 5; bases outside the gene matches: 17. Per the germline V gene, CDR1 is SGHVS and CDR2 is FQNEAQ. The CDR3 totals 17 residues.

This clonotype showed up many times. The chain has TRBV12-3 or TRBV12-4 and TRBJ1-2; no clear D gene. The CDR3 has 12 residues. V was clipped by 5 bases and J by 4 bases, with 8 bases between them. The CDR3 coding sequence is TGTGCCAGCAGTCCAAGGACCTATGGCTACACCTTC. It codes for CASSPRTYGYTF.